Listed below are T cell receptor beta chains from one sample, sequenced in a study of TIL therapy for anti-PD-1-resistant metastatic lung cancer. Using immunoSEQ multiplex PCR, the repertoire was profiled, and TCRdb retains in-frame clones only, with some absent. The table lists 50,000 to 60,000 clones, 71% of them singletons. Source: tumor tissue, taken at baseline. Receptors were obtained from a person between 30 and 79 years old with non-small cell lung cancer. CDR3s include the opening cysteine and the closing phenylalanine or tryptophan. D genes are given only for firm matches.

>TRBJ2-7|TRBD1|TRBV19
TGTGCCAGTAGGATGATCGGGGGACAGGGTAGAGGCTACGAGCAGTACTTC
CASRMIGGQGRGYEQYF
>TRBJ2-2|.|TRBV7-6
TGTGCCAGCAGCTCTCTAGGGGGGCCGGGGACCGGGGAGCTGTTTTTT
CASSSLGGPGTGELFF
>TRBJ2-3|.|TRBV4-1
TGCGCCAGCAGTCTCGGCACAGATACGCAGTATTTT
CASSLGTDTQYF
>TRBJ1-2|.|TRBV6-5
TGTGCCAGCAGTTCCGGCGACGGATTTAACTATGGCTACACCTTC
CASSSGDGFNYGYTF
>TRBJ1-1|.|TRBV10-1
TGCGCCAGCAGTTCCGGGACATCTGAAGCTTTCTTT
CASSSGTSEAFF
>TRBJ1-2|TRBD1|TRBV5-8
TGTGCCAGCCGTGGGCTGGGACAGCCGAACTATGGCTACACCTTC
CASRGLGQPNYGYTF
>TRBJ2-7|TRBD2|TRBV19
TGTGCCAGTAGGAGGGAAGGGACTAGCGGGAACGAGCAGTACTTC
CASRREGTSGNEQYF
>TRBJ1-1|.|TRBV10-1
TGCGCCAGCAGTGAGCGACGGATGAACACTGAAGCTTTCTTT
CASSERRMNTEAFF
>TRBJ2-7|TRBD1|TRBV19
TGTGCCAGTAGTGTGTTTTCGGACAGGGGCTACGAGCAGTACTTC
CASSVFSDRGYEQYF
>TRBJ2-2|.|TRBV19
TGTGCCAGTAGTATATTCCGGGAGCTGTTTTTT
CASSIFRELFF
>TRBJ1-5|.|TRBV5-6
TGTGCCAGCAGCAAGTATAGCAATCAGCCCCAGCATTTT
CASSKYSNQPQHF
>TRBJ2-7|TRBD2|TRBV10-1
TGCGCCAGCAGTGAGTCGACTAGCGGGTCGCAGTACTTC
CASSESTSGSQYF
>TRBJ1-1|TRBD1|TRBV28
TGTGCCAGCAGTCCATCAGGGGGCCGGGGTGAAGCTTTCTTT
CASSPSGGRGEAFF